This T cell receptor beta chain came from a study of control samples from healthy donors and cancer patients (TCRdb year 2020). This clone was seen just once. The antigen it binds to is not known. Base qualities were left out, and no much larger clone turns up one base away. The CDR3 sequence holds 19 residues, the cysteine and phenylalanine included. The only DNA kept is the CDR3, 57 bases in frame from the first base. CDR1 and CDR2 (SSHAT, FNYEAQ) derive from the germline V gene (reference sequence). V loses 5 bases at its end and J loses 0 bases; junction bases beyond the gene matches: 10. Libraries came from the immunoSEQ multiplex PCR assay. The table was pulled from immuneACCESS by TCRdb, which kept in-frame rearrangements only. Such tables lose some clones; where checked, under half of the loss comes from unresolved V genes, and the rest has no known cause. The sample includes around 200,000 clones, with roughly 94% observed a single time. About 1.6% of the sample comes from the top ten.

This receptor chain uses TRBV7-7 and TRBJ2-1, with 13 junctional bases fitting TRBD2. Sequencing was carried out using blood. The TCR was taken from a man between 45 and 60 years old in good health. The bases read TGTGCCAGCAGCCCAAGCGGACTAGCGGGGGTCCACTCCTACAATGAGCAGTTCTTC. Its coded protein is CASSPSGLAGVHSYNEQFF.